This record concerns one T cell receptor beta chain sequence. No antigen is known for it. DNA at around 210 ng, approximately 30,000 T cell genomes, went into sorted-subset replicate PCRs. In the authors' workflow: Filtering differed since immunoSEQ provided only junctions, with no quality scores. Profiled with immunoSEQ multiplex PCR; TCRdb holds only in-frame clones, not every one. From that table come the V and J calls and clone size; the DNA was used to work out D and trimming. This table has roughly 2.5 million clones, approximately 94% appearing once. This sample is part of a study of shared clonotypes between healthy human individuals. Study findings and constraints: In contrast to clonotypes shared by all four donors, non-shared clonotypes had lower generation probabilities. The naive CD4 repertoires of several donors were compared, and about 5% of clonotypes were shared.

The length of the CDR3 is 14 residues. Germline CDR1 and CDR2: MGHDK and SYGVNS. The ends were cut back, 2 bases at V and 3 bases at J, with 11 bases in the middle. Sequences were obtained from naive CD4+ T cells sorted from blood. Indicated subset: CD45RA+ positively selected. The sequence was collected from a man aged 18-30 years in good health. The chain couples TRBV25-1 to TRBJ2-7; D call uncertain. The chain's CDR3 is CASSEGNRGYEQYF. The CDR3 nucleotides are TGTGCCAGCAGTGAAGGGAACAGAGGCTACGAGCAGTACTTC.